This TCR beta chain was found in a study of memory CD4+ T cells and cytomegalovirus serostatus. A remark on this clone: Its target is not known.

V lost 3 bases and J lost 2, with 12 bases in between. The CDR3 consists of 14 residues. Per germline, CDR1 SGHKS and CDR2 YYEKEE (reference sequence). Single viable CD3+CD4+CD8-CD45RO+ cells were sorted as the memory CD4+ T cells. Positive selection with CD4 microbeads enriched total CD4+ T cells. TCRdb's copy holds only in-frame clones and misses some; the assay was immunoSEQ multiplex PCR. The profile shows 40,000 to 60,000 clones, around 80% of them singletons. Broader study findings: About 40% of the roughly 160 known CMV-associated TCRbeta sequences appeared in CD4+ memory. Repertoires predicted CMV serostatus with median bootstrapped AUC of 0.95.

Sequenced material: memory CD4+ T cells from blood. This receptor was identified in an adult in good health and CMV-seronegative. J is TRBJ2-7 and V is TRBV5-5; D is uncertain. CDR3 nucleotide sequence: TGTGCCAGCAGCTCGCAAGGGTGGACCTACGAGCAGTACTTC. This codes for CASSSQGWTYEQYF.